These T cell receptor beta chains were read from a single sample in a study of T-cell reconstitution after alpha-beta-depleted transplantation in children. Each CDR3 protein is one row after TCRdb ran MiXCR on the PCR reads. Of roughly 790,000 distinct CDR3 sequences listed, about 15% are singletons. Here the sequenced sample was PBMCs, mostly from graft donor cells, taken 360 days after TCRalphabeta/CD19-depleted stem cell transplant. These receptors all stem from a male patient between 5 and 17 years old who had a stem cell transplant for acute lymphoblastic leukemia, so the T cells may come from the graft donor. Each CDR3 is given with its conserved first and last residue. The D gene is left open where the match is weak. Size is stated for part of the rows, as once, few or many counts, or as a class when the clone is expanded.

j_call,v_call,d_call,clone_size,cdr3_aa,cdr3_nt
TRBJ2-1,TRBV20-1,TRBD2,-,CSAREGASGKSYNEQFF,TGCAGTGCTAGAGAGGGGGCTAGCGGGAAGTCCTACAATGAGCAGTTCTTC
TRBJ2-4,TRBV2,-,-,CASSDDLKYF,TGTGCCAGCAGTGACGACCTCAAGTACTTC
TRBJ1-4,TRBV15,TRBD1,few,CATSRGQGARNEKLFF,TGTGCCACCAGCAGAGGGCAGGGGGCTCGGAATGAAAAACTGTTTTTT
TRBJ1-2,TRBV13,-,many,CASSAHRAYYGYTF,TGTGCCAGCAGCGCCCACAGGGCTTACTATGGCTACACCTTC
TRBJ2-7,TRBV9,TRBD2,many,CASSPKAGETYEQYF,TGTGCCAGCAGCCCAAAAGCGGGAGAAACGTACGAGCAGTACTTC
TRBJ2-3,TRBV5-1,TRBD1,few,CASSLAQGAPDTQYF,TGCGCCAGCAGCTTGGCTCAGGGGGCCCCAGATACGCAGTATTTT
TRBJ2-2,TRBV20-1,-,few,CSARDRQENTGELFF,TGCAGTGCTAGAGATCGTCAGGAGAACACCGGGGAGCTGTTTTTT
TRBJ2-4,TRBV12-3/TRBV12-4,-,few,CASSSWGNIQYF,TGTGCCAGCAGTTCTTGGGGGAACATTCAGTACTTC
TRBJ2-2,TRBV7-3,TRBD2,-,CASSSRTSRAGELFF,TGTGCCAGCAGCTCCCGGACTAGCCGGGCCGGGGAGCTGTTTTTT
TRBJ2-3,TRBV14,-,-,CASSQVGTQLAGGSTQYF,TGTGCCAGCAGCCAAGTTGGGACCCAGTTGGCCGGGGGCTCTACGCAGTATTTT
TRBJ1-2,TRBV6-4,-,-,CASSESPGGYGYTF,TGTGCCAGCAGTGAGAGCCCAGGTGGATATGGCTACACCTTC
TRBJ1-6,TRBV18,TRBD1,-,CASSPGGQGSSPLHF,TGTGCCAGCTCACCAGGGGGACAGGGCAGTTCACCCCTCCACTTT
TRBJ1-1,TRBV29-1,TRBD1,few,CSVTTRGRGTEAFF,TGCAGCGTAACTACCAGGGGGCGAGGCACTGAAGCTTTCTTT
TRBJ2-7,TRBV13,-,-,CASSGHVASYEQYF,TGTGCCAGCAGCGGACACGTCGCCTCCTACGAGCAGTACTTC
TRBJ2-2,TRBV5-6,-,-,CASSPVGGSGGTGELFF,TGTGCCAGCAGCCCGGTAGGAGGATCCGGAGGGACCGGGGAGCTGTTTTTT
TRBJ2-7,TRBV4-2,-,many,CASSQAWGDSYEQYF,TGTGCCAGCAGCCAAGCTTGGGGGGATTCCTACGAGCAGTACTTC
TRBJ2-7,TRBV10-3,TRBD2,few,CAISELTSGKYEQYF,TGTGCCATCAGTGAGTTGACTAGCGGGAAGTACGAGCAGTACTTC
TRBJ1-6,TRBV27,-,few,CASSPGTVYNSPLHF,TGTGCCAGCAGTCCAGGGACGGTCTATAATTCACCCCTCCACTTT
TRBJ2-7,TRBV18,-,-,CASSPRRDTHEQYF,TGTGCCAGCTCACCGCGCCGGGACACTCACGAGCAGTACTTC
TRBJ2-5,TRBV4-1,-,many,CASSQVGGQRETQYF,TGCGCCAGCAGCCAAGTAGGGGGACAACGTGAGACCCAGTACTTC
TRBJ1-6,TRBV7-4,-,few,CASSLSMALHF,TGTGCCAGCAGCCTTAGTATGGCCCTCCACTTT
TRBJ2-7,TRBV5-1,-,few,CASSAGGTHREQYF,TGCGCCAGCAGCGCCGGAGGGACTCATCGCGAGCAGTACTTC
TRBJ1-5,TRBV6-2/TRBV6-3,-,-,CASSSMRGGTYSNQPQHF,TGTGCCAGCAGTTCCATGCGGGGGGGGACCTATAGCAATCAGCCCCAGCATTTT
TRBJ1-6,TRBV9,-,few,CASSGGESISPLHF,TGTGCCAGCAGCGGCGGAGAGAGCATTTCACCCCTCCACTTT
TRBJ2-5,TRBV29-1,-,many,CSVGTGYQYF,TGCAGCGTTGGAACGGGTTACCAGTACTTC